These 15 T cell receptor beta chains were all obtained from the same sample, sequenced in a study of low-dose radiotherapy and immunotherapy resistance in tumors. With TRAV- and TRBV-specific primers, first-strand cDNA was made, covering the alpha and beta chains. The authors ran 15 to 20 PCR cycles to amplify TCRs with a constant-region primer and V-primer adapter. TCRdb reanalysed the reads using MiXCR and keeps one entry per CDR3 protein. Here the sample spans 75,000 to 95,000 distinct CDR3 sequences, under 10% being singletons. The time point was: before trial treatment. The starting material was PBMCs, obtained before treatment. Receptor source: a male donor with prostate cancer.

This clonotype has ten or more counts. The J gene is TRBJ2-7, the V gene TRBV20-1; D remains ambiguous. Germline CDR1 is DFQATT and CDR2 is SNEGSKA (reference sequence). The V end lost 6 bases, the J end lost 4 bases, and 13 bases lay between the germline ends. This CDR3 contains 12 residues. Here the CDR3 reads CSARPRGYEQYF. CDR3 nucleotide sequence: TGCAGTGCGAGACCTCGCGGATACGAGCAGTACTTC.

Many counts were recorded for this clonotype. The genes are TRBV28 and TRBJ2-1, with 11 bases that match TRBD2. The germline CDR1 and CDR2 sequences are MDHEN and SYDVKM. The junction had 12 bases not matched to a gene; V was cut back by 6 bases and J by 2 bases. CDR3 length equals 18 residues. The CDR3 DNA is TGTGCCAGCAGGGATAGGGGACTAGCGGAGCGAGCCTACAATGAGCAGTTCTTC. Its translation is CASRDRGLAERAYNEQFF.

Many counts were recorded for this clonotype. The chain has TRBV28 and TRBJ2-3; weak D call: TRBD2 (7 bases). The CDR3 covers 16 residues. From germline, CDR1 is MDHEN and CDR2 SYDVKM. V was shortened by 6 bases and J by 4 bases, with 20 bases between the two germline ends. The CDR3 bases are TGTGCCAGCAGCCCCTGGAGGGAGGGGGTTGCAGATACGCAGTATTTT. It encodes CASSPWREGVADTQYF.

This clonotype has ten or more counts. The chain combines TRBV30 with TRBJ1-1, with unresolved D. CDR3 length: 13 residues. Germline V gene sequence: CDR1 GTSNPN, CDR2 SVGIG (reference sequence). Trimming left V 0 bases short and J 4 bases short, with 9 bases between. CDR3 protein: CAWSVRIGTEAFF. The DNA of the CDR3 is TGTGCCTGGAGTGTTAGGATCGGCACTGAAGCTTTCTTT.

At least ten counts were recorded for this clonotype. The V call is TRBV7-2, the J call TRBJ1-3; 8 bases line up with TRBD1. This CDR3 has 14 residues. The V gene's germline CDR1 is SGHTA and CDR2 FQGNSA. V lost 6 bases to trimming and J lost 6 bases; unmatched junction nucleotides: 7. CDR3: CASRHPTGENTIYF. The CDR3 region has the DNA TGTGCCAGCAGGCACCCGACAGGGGAAAACACCATATATTTT.

At least ten counts were recorded for this clonotype. The V gene is TRBV6-6, the J gene TRBJ2-7, with a weak D call TRBD2 (5 bases). Trimming took off 3 bases at V and 4 bases at J, with 13 bases between the two ends. CDR3 length: 14 residues. The germline gives CDR1 MNHNY, CDR2 SVGAGI (reference sequence). This CDR3 reads CASSYPGNNYEQYF. The DNA of the CDR3 is TGTGCCAGCAGTTATCCGGGAAATAATTACGAGCAGTACTTC.

This clonotype occurred many times. The V and J genes are TRBV6-2 or TRBV6-3 and TRBJ2-7; 8 bases match TRBD1. V lost 5 bases to trimming and J lost 3 bases; unmatched junction nucleotides: 3. Per germline, CDR1 MNHEY and CDR2 SVGEGT. This CDR3 comprises 13 residues. CDR3 bases: TGTGCCAGCAGTGACGGACAGGGCTACGAGCAGTACTTC. This codes for CASSDGQGYEQYF.

This clonotype has at least ten counts. The chain combines TRBV6-5 with TRBJ1-1; maybe TRBD1 (6 bases). The CDR3 consists of 14 residues. From germline, CDR1 is MNHEY and CDR2 SVGAGI. V was clipped by 9 bases and J by 5 bases, with 19 bases between them. The CDR3 sequence: CASNDRSGGTEAFF. The CDR3 DNA is TGTGCCAGTAATGACAGGTCGGGAGGAACTGAAGCTTTCTTT.

This clonotype was seen repeatedly, ten times or more. This chain uses TRBV30 with TRBJ2-7; perhaps TRBD1 as D (6 bases). This CDR3 region has 11 residues. Germline V gives CDR1 GTSNPN, CDR2 SVGIG (reference sequence). V dropped 5 bases and J dropped 5 bases, with 10 bases sitting between them. CDR3 loop: CAWGQSHEQYF. The CDR3 DNA sequence: TGTGCCTGGGGACAGTCCCACGAGCAGTACTTC.

This clonotype has ten or more counts. This chain links TRBV16 with TRBJ2-1, with no clear D. This CDR3 region has 14 residues. V was trimmed by 0 bases and J by 3 bases, leaving 6 bases between them. CDR1 and CDR2 from the germline V gene are KGHSY and FQNENV. The CDR3 DNA is TGTGCCAGCAGCCAATCTGCCGGCTACAATGAGCAGTTCTTC. Protein product: CASSQSAGYNEQFF.

This clonotype came up many times. This sequence joins TRBV15 and TRBJ2-7; 8 nucleotides align to TRBD2. Germline loops: CDR1 LNHNV, CDR2 YYDKDF (reference sequence). Losses at the gene ends were 3 bases for V and 7 bases for J; bases not matched to a gene: 11. The CDR3 extends over 15 amino acids. This CDR3 is CATSREASGSWEQYF. CDR3 DNA: TGTGCCACCAGCAGGGAAGCTAGCGGGTCTTGGGAGCAGTACTTC.

In its sample, this clonotype was seen many times. The chain has TRBV28 and TRBJ2-3; TRBD2 matches 7 bases. The V gene's germline CDR1 is MDHEN and CDR2 SYDVKM. Germline trimming cut 3 bases from V and 0 bases from J; bases unmatched to any gene: 6. There are 16 residues in the CDR3. CDR3 sequence reads: CASSFQRSGSTDTQYF. The CDR3 DNA follows: TGTGCCAGCAGTTTCCAACGTAGCGGGAGCACAGATACGCAGTATTTT.

This clonotype was picked up many times. The chain combines TRBV20-1 with TRBJ2-3, with 13 positions matching TRBD2. The CDR3 spans 15 residues. Germline-derived CDR1 and CDR2 are DFQATT and SNEGSKA (reference sequence). V shed 5 bases, J shed 4 bases, and the junction held 6 bases outside the gene matches. The CDR3 protein is CSAVLAGGRADTQYF. The CDR3 DNA follows: TGCAGTGCTGTACTAGCGGGAGGGAGGGCAGATACGCAGTATTTT.

In this sample, this clonotype turned up many times. This chain uses TRBV29-1 with TRBJ2-5; D is unresolved. CDR1 is SQVTM, CDR2 ANQGSEA, per germline. Trimming removed 3 bases from V and 0 bases from J, with 5 bases in between. The CDR3 is made up of 12 amino acids. CDR3 bases: TGCAGCGTTGATTGGCACCAAGAGACCCAGTACTTC. Protein: CSVDWHQETQYF.

This clonotype was counted at least ten times. This sequence joins TRBV3-1 and TRBJ2-3; no reliable D call. Between the trimmed V and J ends, which lost 1 base and 5 bases, there was a span of 4 bases. The CDR3 consists of 12 residues. Germline V CDR1 and CDR2: LGHDT, YNNKEL (reference sequence). The CDR3 protein is CASSQGIDTQYF. For the CDR3, the DNA is TGTGCCAGCAGCCAAGGAATAGATACGCAGTATTTT.